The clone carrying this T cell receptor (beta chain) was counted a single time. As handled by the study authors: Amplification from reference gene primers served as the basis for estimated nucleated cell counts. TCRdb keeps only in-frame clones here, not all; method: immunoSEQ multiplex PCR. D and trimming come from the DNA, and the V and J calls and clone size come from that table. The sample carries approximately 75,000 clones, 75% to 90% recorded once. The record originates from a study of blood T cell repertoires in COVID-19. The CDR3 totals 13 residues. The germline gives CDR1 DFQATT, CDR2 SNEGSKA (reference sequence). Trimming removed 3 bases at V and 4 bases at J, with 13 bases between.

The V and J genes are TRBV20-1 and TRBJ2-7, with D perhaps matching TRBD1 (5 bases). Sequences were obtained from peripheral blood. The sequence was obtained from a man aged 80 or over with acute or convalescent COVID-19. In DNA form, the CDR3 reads TGCAGTGCTAGTTGGGCAGGGCAATACGAGCAGTACTTC. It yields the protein CSASWAGQYEQYF.